The 27 T cell receptor beta chains below all came from one sample that was sequenced in a study of beta chain features in type 1 diabetes. The investigators reverse transcribed all of the isolated RNA, so they sequenced expressed TCRB transcripts. The method was immunoSEQ multiplex PCR; TCRdb's version includes in-frame clones alone and lacks a portion of them. The sample lists 150,000 to 190,000 clones; 11% were seen once. The sample comprised central memory CD4+ T cells from blood. The receptors come from a man aged 18-30 years in good health.

This clone occurred many times. The chain combines TRBV7-2 with TRBJ2-7; no reliable D call. The length of the CDR3 is 13 residues. With 3 bases removed from V and 5 bases from J, the gap between germline ends came to 11 bases. Germline V CDR1 and CDR2: SGHTA, FQGNSA. The CDR3 coding sequence is TGTGCCAGCAGCTTCCTCGCGGTCAACGAGCAGTACTTC. Amino acid sequence: CASSFLAVNEQYF.

The sample holds a few counts of this clone. This chain connects TRBV4-2 to TRBJ1-2; D remains ambiguous. Germline CDR1 reads LGHNA; CDR2 reads YNFKEQ. V shed 2 bases and J shed 4 bases, with 8 bases lying between them. There are 13 residues in the CDR3. The CDR3 coding sequence is TGTGCCAGCAGCCAAAGGGATGGCTATGGCTACACCTTC. It yields the protein CASSQRDGYGYTF.

Of note for this clone: One junction end does not reproduce the germline sequence, and a read error may be involved. This chain connects TRBV30 to TRBJ1-4, with D tentatively TRBD1 (6 bases). CDR3 length equals 12 residues. CDR1 and CDR2 from the germline V gene are GTSNPN and SVGIG (reference sequence). This CDR3 is CAWSPQGKSPTF. CDR3 DNA: TGTGCCTGGAGTCCCCAGGGGAAGAGTCCGACCTTT.

Only a few counts were recorded for this clone. The J gene is TRBJ1-2, the V gene TRBV7-2, with 7 bases fitting TRBD1. Germline V gene data show CDR1 as SGHTA and CDR2 as FQGNSA. There are 13 residues in the CDR3. The V gene end was trimmed by 1 base and the J gene end by 8 bases; junction bases not matched to a gene: 4. The CDR3 sequence: CASSLEGGGGYTF. The CDR3 DNA is TGTGCCAGCAGCTTAGAAGGGGGCGGCGGCTACACCTTC.

This clone has more than one count but fewer than ten. This sequence joins TRBV15 and TRBJ1-2; possible D gene TRBD1, 5 bases. Germline-derived CDR1 and CDR2 are LNHNV and YYDKDF (reference sequence). V gave up 5 bases and J gave up 4 bases, with 14 bases separating them. CDR3 size: 14 residues. The CDR3 region is CATSRGDSRYGYTF. In DNA form, the CDR3 reads TGTGCCACCAGCCGGGGGGACTCCCGCTATGGCTACACCTTC.

V usage is TRBV11-2 and J usage is TRBJ1-2, with D unclear. The length of the CDR3 is 14 residues. Trimming cost V 2 bases and J 3 bases, with 10 bases left between them. Germline CDR1 is SGHAT and CDR2 is FQNNGV. CDR3 sequence: CASSLRGFDYGYTF. The DNA of the CDR3 is TGTGCCAGCAGCTTAAGAGGGTTCGACTATGGCTACACCTTC.

This clone was observed a handful of times. This sequence joins TRBV2 and TRBJ2-5, with TRBD1 matching over 7 bases. Losses at the gene ends were 3 bases for V and 2 bases for J; bases not matched to a gene: 0. The CDR3 runs to 13 residues. Germline V gene data show CDR1 as SNHLY and CDR2 as FYNNEI. This chain's CDR3 is CASSDRGQETQYF. The CDR3 DNA follows: TGTGCCAGCAGTGACAGGGGGCAAGAGACCCAGTACTTC. Using reference TRBV2 and TRBJ2-5 for the parts outside the CDR3, the full variable domain is EPEVTQTPSHQVTQMGQEVILRCVPISNHLYFYWYRQILGQKVEFLVSFYNNEISEKSEIFDDQFSVERPDGSNFTLKIRSTKLEDSAMYFCASSDRGQETQYFGPGTRLLVL.

This clone was seen only a few times. The chain recombines TRBV7-3 with TRBJ2-5; 11 nucleotides align to TRBD2. Trimming took 6 bases from V and 3 from J; bases not matched to a gene: 6. The CDR3 extends over 15 amino acids. Germline V gives CDR1 SGHTA, CDR2 FQGTGA. The CDR3 sequence: CASSEGLADKETQYF. Here the CDR3 DNA reads TGTGCCAGCAGTGAGGGACTAGCGGACAAAGAGACCCAGTACTTC.

This CDR3 reads CAISESEHTDTQYF. The CDR3 DNA is TGTGCCATCAGTGAGTCGGAACACACAGATACGCAGTATTTT. The rearrangement links TRBV10-3 to TRBJ2-3; no definite D call. Germline V CDR1 and CDR2: ENHRY, SYGVKD. Deletions cut 0 bases from V and 2 bases from J, with 6 bases between. The CDR3 covers 14 residues.

This clone was observed a handful of times. The rearrangement links TRBV29-1 to TRBJ1-1; 7 nucleotides agree with TRBD1. This CDR3 is 14 amino acids long. Trimming at V came to 5 bases and at J to 3 bases, leaving 9 bases not matched to a gene. Germline CDR1 reads SQVTM; CDR2 reads ANQGSEA. The CDR3 region is CSVTGEQGYTEAFF. DNA for the CDR3: TGCAGCGTTACCGGAGAACAGGGGTACACTGAAGCTTTCTTT.

The chain employs TRBV28 and TRBJ2-7, with 10 positions matching TRBD2. Germline V gene sequence: CDR1 MDHEN, CDR2 SYDVKM. There are 15 residues in the CDR3. V shed 6 bases, J shed 3 bases, and the junction held 8 bases outside the gene matches. The CDR3 DNA sequence: TGTGCCAGCAGGCGACAGGGACTAGCGTACTACGAGCAGTACTTC. This codes for CASRRQGLAYYEQYF.

This clone was detected ten times or more. The rearrangement joins TRBV28 to TRBJ2-7; the D is unclear. Trimming left V 7 bases short and J 2 bases short, with 12 bases between. The CDR3 runs to 13 residues. CDR1 is MDHEN, CDR2 SYDVKM, per germline. As DNA, the CDR3 is TGTGCCAGCAAGGGCAGTGCTCCCTACGAGCAGTACTTC. Translated, it gives CASKGSAPYEQYF.

The chain employs TRBV6-5 and TRBJ1-3; D ambiguous. The CDR3 sequence is 12 residues long. The V and J ends lost 6 bases and 4 bases respectively, with 7 bases between them. Germline V gene lookup returns CDR1 MNHEY and CDR2 SVGAGI. CDR3 nucleotides: TGTGCCAGCAGACATCCAGGAAACACCATATATTTT. Encoded protein: CASRHPGNTIYF.

This clone turned up a few times. The chain links TRBV5-4 to TRBJ2-3, with D possibly matching TRBD2 (5 bases). Between the trimmed V and J ends, which lost 1 base and 1 base, there was a span of 13 bases. The CDR3 covers 16 residues. Per the germline V gene, CDR1 is SGHNT and CDR2 is YYREEE (reference sequence). The CDR3 nucleotides read TGTGCCAGCAGCTTGTACCTACGCGGGCGCACAGATACGCAGTATTTT. Its translation: CASSLYLRGRTDTQYF.

V gene TRBV5-4 combines with J gene TRBJ2-7; possibly TRBD1 for D (5 bases). V dropped 1 base and J dropped 7 bases, with 12 bases sitting between them. The germline CDR1 and CDR2 sequences are SGHNT and YYREEE (reference sequence). This CDR3 region has 13 residues. CDR3 residues: CASSLQGSPEQYF. CDR3 nucleotide sequence: TGTGCCAGCAGCTTGCAGGGCTCCCCGGAGCAGTACTTC.

This clone was detected a few times. V gene TRBV9 combines with J gene TRBJ2-1; no definite D call. This CDR3 region has 13 residues. Per germline, CDR1 SGDLS and CDR2 YYNGEE. V gave up 4 bases and J gave up 7 bases, with 12 bases separating them. The CDR3 region has the DNA TGTGCCAGCAGCCTTTCTCTAAGGAATGAGCAGTTCTTC. It is translated as CASSLSLRNEQFF.

This clone was counted many times. The chain couples TRBV9 to TRBJ2-1; TRBD2 matches at 7 bases. The CDR3 extends over 14 amino acids. Looked up from germline, CDR1 is SGDLS and CDR2 is YYNGEE. J lost 7 bases, V lost 3 bases, and 7 bases had no gene match. In DNA, the CDR3 is TGTGCCAGCAGCGCATCCGGGACTACAAATGAGCAGTTCTTC. This sequence encodes CASSASGTTNEQFF.

This chain uses TRBV5-4 with TRBJ1-2; TRBD1 is a possible D gene (5 bases). CDR1 is SGHNT, CDR2 YYREEE, per germline (reference sequence). This CDR3 region has 15 residues. V lost 4 bases, J lost 8 bases, and 21 bases lay in between. The CDR3 sequence is CASSLPHRGTGGYTF. In nucleotides, the CDR3 is TGTGCCAGCAGCCTTCCCCATCGGGGGACGGGAGGCTACACCTTC. The variable domain in full, with the rest retrieved from reference TRBV5-4 and TRBJ1-2, is ETGVTQSPTHLIKTRGQQVTLRCSSQSGHNTVSWYQQALGQGPQFIFQYYREEENGRGNFPPRFSGLQFPNYSSELNVNALELDDSALYLCASSLPHRGTGGYTFGSGTRLTVV.

The gene calls are TRBV10-3 and TRBJ1-2; TRBD1 matches at 9 bases. Per germline, CDR1 ENHRY and CDR2 SYGVKD. There are 13 residues in the CDR3. J gave up 7 bases and V 4 bases, and 4 bases lay outside the gene matches. Here the CDR3 reads CAISGQGESGYTF. As DNA, the CDR3 is TGTGCCATCAGTGGACAGGGGGAGAGTGGCTACACCTTC.

This clone was observed a handful of times. The V call is TRBV28, the J call TRBJ2-6; D is unresolved. CDR1 MDHEN and CDR2 SYDVKM come from the germline V gene. Trimming left V 6 bases short and J 9 bases short, with 9 bases between. The CDR3 sequence is 12 residues long. The CDR3 loop is CASRLPGNVLTF. DNA of the CDR3: TGTGCCAGCAGGCTCCCGGGCAACGTCCTGACTTTC.

This clone has more than one count but fewer than ten. This chain links TRBV29-1 with TRBJ1-1; D possibly corresponds to TRBD1 (5 bases). Germline loops: CDR1 SQVTM, CDR2 ANQGSEA. V was clipped by 5 bases and J by 1 base, with 8 bases between them. The CDR3 runs to 12 residues. Written as DNA, the CDR3 is TGCAGCGTTAGGGGCGGGAACACTGAAGCTTTCTTT. This translates into CSVRGGNTEAFF.

About this clone: The sample carries other DNA sequences with the same CDR3. The chain uses TRBV7-2 and TRBJ2-3; D unresolved. V was pared by 4 bases and J by 2 bases, with 4 bases between. Germline CDR1 and CDR2: SGHTA and FQGNSA. The CDR3 loop spans 12 amino acids. The CDR3 region has the DNA TGTGCCAGCAGCTCCAACACAGATACGCAGTATTTT. It is translated as CASSSNTDTQYF.

This clone appeared many times. This chain joins TRBV2 and TRBJ1-1, with no clear D. V lost 8 bases and J lost 8, with 12 bases in between. CDR1 and CDR2 (germline): SNHLY, FYNNEI. The CDR3 has 11 amino acids. The CDR3 DNA reads TGTGCCAGCGGCAAGTTAAAAGAAGCTTTCTTT. This encodes CASGKLKEAFF.

There are a few counts of this clone. The chain links TRBV7-7 to TRBJ2-1, with D hard to call. This CDR3 is 14 amino acids long. Trimming pared 5 bases from V and 5 bases from J, leaving 13 bases between. Germline loops: CDR1 SSHAT, CDR2 FNYEAQ (reference sequence). CDR3 residues: CASSQTADNNEQFF. CDR3 DNA: TGTGCCAGCAGCCAGACGGCCGATAACAATGAGCAGTTCTTC. Combining the CDR3 with reference TRBV7-7 and TRBJ2-1 gives the whole variable domain GAGVSQSPRYKVTKRGQDVTLRCDPISSHATLYWYQQALGQGPEFLTYFNYEAQPDKSGLPSDRFSAERPEGSISTLTIQRTEQRDSAMYRCASSQTADNNEQFFGPGTRLTVL.

The table lists this clone with many counts. DNA for the CDR3: TGTGCCAGCAGCTTGTCTAGCGGGGGCAGGGATACGCAGTATTTT. Translated: CASSLSSGGRDTQYF. This rearrangement joins TRBV7-2 to TRBJ2-3; TRBD2 aligns across 10 bases. The germline gives CDR1 SGHTA, CDR2 FQGNSA. The junction had 6 bases not matched to a gene; V was cut back by 3 bases and J by 6 bases. The CDR3 has 15 amino acids.

V and J are TRBV14 and TRBJ1-6; perhaps TRBD1 as D (6 bases). The CDR3 consists of 16 residues. V lost 4 bases, J lost 9 bases, and 19 bases lay in between. Germline V lookup: CDR1 SGHDN, CDR2 FVKESK. CDR3 nucleotide sequence: TGTGCCAGCAGCCCACTACAGGGATCGGGAGGTTCACCCCTCCACTTT. It translates to CASSPLQGSGGSPLHF.

This clone was counted a few times. The chain employs TRBV7-2 and TRBJ2-5, with D possibly matching TRBD2 (6 bases). Germline CDR1 is SGHTA and CDR2 is FQGNSA. This CDR3 has 15 amino acids. V was cut by 1 base and J by 4 bases, with 13 bases left in between. The CDR3 reads CASSLGGAGRETQYF. DNA of the CDR3: TGTGCCAGCAGCTTAGGGGGCGCGGGGAGAGAGACCCAGTACTTC.